This T cell receptor beta chain comes out of a study of Graves' ophthalmopathy and Graves' hyperthyroidism. Study-wide context: Peripheral blood collection took place at initial diagnosis, before any treatment. Study outcomes and limitations: Blood also held most thyroid clonotypes expanded above 0.001 frequency. Predictions made by the model for ophthalmopathy progression reached approximately 71% sensitivity and around 72% specificity.

This clonotype came up many times. As yet, its antigen is unknown. From RNA, the CDR3 regions of TCR beta chains were amplified and sequenced. Investigators did first-round RT-PCR with HTBI primers, then second-round multiplex PCR. TCRdb re-derived calls from the multiplex PCR reads in MiXCR, one entry per CDR3 protein. The sample has 150,000 to 200,000 distinct CDR3 sequences; just under 40% are singletons. Physicians reached a diagnosis by relying on clinical symptoms, serum thyroxine, TRAb, thyroid ultrasound and orbital computed tomography. This CDR3 is built from 16 residues. Trimming took off 3 bases at V and 1 base at J, with 18 bases between the two ends. Per the germline V gene, CDR1 is DFQATT and CDR2 is SNEGSKA (reference sequence).

The chain carries TRBV20-1 and TRBJ1-1; possible D gene TRBD1, 6 bases. The sequenced material came from peripheral blood. This receptor was identified in a man aged 30-40 years with Graves' ophthalmopathy. CDR3 amino acids: CSARTGAGVPNTEAFF. The CDR3, as DNA: TGCAGTGCTAGGACCGGGGCAGGGGTTCCGAACACTGAAGCTTTCTTT.